The subject of this entry is one T cell receptor beta chain. The length of the CDR3 is 16 residues. From germline, CDR1 is KGHSH and CDR2 LQKENI. Trimming cost V 6 bases and J 0 bases, with 15 bases left between them. This entry comes from a study of resident and recirculating memory T cells in vitiligo. Profiling relied on immunoSEQ multiplex PCR, and the TCRdb table lists in-frame clones only, not all of them. The sample includes more than 70,000 clones, about 92% of them seen just once. Specimen: blood. This chain connects TRBV18 to TRBJ1-3; D is undetermined. This TCR came from a male donor with vitiligo. The DNA of the CDR3 is TGTGCCAGCTCCCCGAGGCGGGGTGACTCTGGAAACACCATATATTTT. This codes for CASSPRRGDSGNTIYF.